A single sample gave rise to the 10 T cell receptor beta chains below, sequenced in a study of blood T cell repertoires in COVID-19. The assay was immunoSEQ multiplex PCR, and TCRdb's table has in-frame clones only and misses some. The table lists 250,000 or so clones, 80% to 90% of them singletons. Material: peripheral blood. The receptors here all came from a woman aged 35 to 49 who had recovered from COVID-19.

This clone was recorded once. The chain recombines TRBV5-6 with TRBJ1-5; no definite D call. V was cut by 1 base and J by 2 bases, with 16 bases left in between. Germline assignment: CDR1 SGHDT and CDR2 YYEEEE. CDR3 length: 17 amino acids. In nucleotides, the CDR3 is TGTGCCAGCAGCTTGTGGGGAGAGGGTTTGGGCAATCAGCCCCAGCATTTT. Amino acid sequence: CASSLWGEGLGNQPQHF.

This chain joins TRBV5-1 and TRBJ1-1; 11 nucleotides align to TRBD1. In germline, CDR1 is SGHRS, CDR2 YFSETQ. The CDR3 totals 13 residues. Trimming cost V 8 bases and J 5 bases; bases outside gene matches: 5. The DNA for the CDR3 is TGCGCCAGTTCGGGACAGGGGGTTACTGAAGCTTTCTTT. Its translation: CASSGQGVTEAFF.

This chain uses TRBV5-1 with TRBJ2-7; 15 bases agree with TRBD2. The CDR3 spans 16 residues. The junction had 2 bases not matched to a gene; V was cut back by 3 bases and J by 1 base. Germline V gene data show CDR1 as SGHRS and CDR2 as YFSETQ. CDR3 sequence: CASSWGLAGGSYEQYF. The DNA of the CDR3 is TGCGCCAGCAGCTGGGGACTAGCGGGGGGTTCCTACGAGCAGTACTTC.

The CDR3 DNA reads as TGTGCCAGCAGTCCGACAGGCCAAGAGACCCAGTACTTC. Residues: CASSPTGQETQYF. The chain links TRBV2 to TRBJ2-5, with a tentative D call TRBD1 (6 bases). CDR1 is SNHLY and CDR2 is FYNNEI in the germline V gene. CDR3 length: 13 amino acids. Trimming stripped 5 bases from V and 1 base from J, with 8 bases between.

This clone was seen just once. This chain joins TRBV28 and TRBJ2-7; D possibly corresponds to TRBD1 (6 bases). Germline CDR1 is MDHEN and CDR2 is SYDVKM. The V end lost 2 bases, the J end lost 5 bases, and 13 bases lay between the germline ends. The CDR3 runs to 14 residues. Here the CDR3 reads CASSLPRGVDEQYF. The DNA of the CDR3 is TGTGCCAGCAGTTTACCCAGGGGTGTTGACGAGCAGTACTTC.

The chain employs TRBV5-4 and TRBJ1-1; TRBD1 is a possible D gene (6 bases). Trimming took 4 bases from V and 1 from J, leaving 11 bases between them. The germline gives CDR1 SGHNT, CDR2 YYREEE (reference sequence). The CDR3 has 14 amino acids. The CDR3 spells CASSGGHSNTEAFF. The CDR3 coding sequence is TGTGCCAGCAGCGGGGGACACTCGAACACTGAAGCTTTCTTT.

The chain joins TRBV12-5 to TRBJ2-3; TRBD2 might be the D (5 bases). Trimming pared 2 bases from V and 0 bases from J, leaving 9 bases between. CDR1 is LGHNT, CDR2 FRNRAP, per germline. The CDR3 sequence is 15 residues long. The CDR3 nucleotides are TGTGCTAGTGGTTTGTCTAGGACTAGCACAGATACGCAGTATTTT. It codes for CASGLSRTSTDTQYF.

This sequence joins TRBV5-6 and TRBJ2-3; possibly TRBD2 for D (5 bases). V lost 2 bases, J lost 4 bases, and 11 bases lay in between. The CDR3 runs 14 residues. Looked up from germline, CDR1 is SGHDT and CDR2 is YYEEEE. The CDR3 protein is CASSLFGVPDTQYF. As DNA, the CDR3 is TGTGCCAGCAGCTTATTCGGGGTCCCAGATACGCAGTATTTT.

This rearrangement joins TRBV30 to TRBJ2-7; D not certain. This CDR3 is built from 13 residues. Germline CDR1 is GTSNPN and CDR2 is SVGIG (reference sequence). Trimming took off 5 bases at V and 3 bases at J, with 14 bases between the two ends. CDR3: CAWDLDVGYEQYF. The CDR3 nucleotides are TGTGCCTGGGACCTAGATGTAGGCTACGAGCAGTACTTC. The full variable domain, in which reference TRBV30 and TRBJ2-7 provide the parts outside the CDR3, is SQTIHQWPATLVQPVGSPLSLECTVEGTSNPNLYWYRQAAGRGLQLLFYSVGIGQISSEVPQNLSASRPQDRQFILSSKKLLLSDSGFYLCAWDLDVGYEQYFGPGTRLTVT.

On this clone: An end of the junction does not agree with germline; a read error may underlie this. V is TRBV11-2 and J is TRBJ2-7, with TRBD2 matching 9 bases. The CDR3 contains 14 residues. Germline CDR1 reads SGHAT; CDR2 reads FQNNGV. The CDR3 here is CASAPPGAGGPSTF. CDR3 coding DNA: TGTGCCAGCGCACCCCCGGGAGCGGGGGGCCCGTCCACTTTC.